The next 28 T cell receptor beta chains were all read from a single sample in a study of regulatory T cells in long-lasting Graves disease. Building of the TCR beta libraries involved iRepertoire HTBI primers and Arm-PCR of CDR3 regions. TCRdb fed the multiplex PCR reads into MiXCR, producing one record per CDR3 protein. The sample contains 350,000 to 450,000 distinct CDR3 sequences, about 20% of which appear only once. Stated time point: persistent/refractory GD, antithyroid drugs over 5 years with positive TRAb. RNA isolated from PBMCs was used to make the TCR library. Here the sequenced sample was peripheral blood mononuclear cells (PBMCs), taken when the disease was refractory, from a patient treated with antithyroid drugs. The source is a female donor with Graves disease.

The V call is TRBV2, the J call TRBJ2-7; TRBD1 matches 11 bases. The CDR3 runs 13 residues. Losses at the gene ends were 9 bases for V and 3 bases for J; bases not matched to a gene: 4. Germline lookup yields CDR1 SNHLY and CDR2 FYNNEI. The DNA of the CDR3 is TGTGCCAGGGGGACAGGGGGGAGCTACGAGCAGTACTTC. This sequence encodes CARGTGGSYEQYF.

This clonotype occurred a few times. The genes are TRBV10-3 and TRBJ2-7, with TRBD1 matching over 10 bases. The CDR3 contains 15 residues. CDR1 is ENHRY and CDR2 is SYGVKD in the germline V gene. V shed 6 bases, J shed 4 bases, and the junction held 9 bases outside the gene matches. This chain's CDR3 is CAIRAGDRGGYEQYF. The DNA for the CDR3 is TGTGCCATCAGGGCAGGGGACAGGGGAGGTTACGAGCAGTACTTC.

This clonotype was counted at least ten times. The chain has TRBV6-1 and TRBJ1-2, with TRBD1 as a possible D gene (6 bases). Trimming removed 6 bases at V and 0 bases at J, with 11 bases between. Germline CDR1 is MNHNS and CDR2 is SASEGT. The CDR3 sequence is 14 residues long. CDR3 nucleotide sequence: TGTGCCAGCAGATCGACAGGAGCTAACTATGGCTACACCTTC. This translates into CASRSTGANYGYTF.

With respect to this clonotype: This may be a read error, as it is one base from a much larger clone. This CDR3 is missing its conserved last phenylalanine or tryptophan, likely due to a read error. The chain joins TRBV20-1 to TRBJ1-5; D uncertain. The ends were cut back, 4 bases at V and 0 bases at J, with 7 bases in the middle. The CDR3 has 13 residues. Per the germline V gene, CDR1 is DFQATT and CDR2 is SNEGSKA (reference sequence). Here the CDR3 reads CSATGFSNQPQHL. The CDR3 coding sequence is TGCAGTGCTACCGGGTTTAGCAATCAGCCCCAGCATTTA.

The chain carries TRBV5-1 and TRBJ2-7; 16 nucleotides agree with TRBD2. The CDR3 covers 16 residues. J was trimmed by 12 bases and V by 0 bases; bases with no gene match: 9. CDR1 and CDR2 from the germline V gene are SGHRS and YFSETQ. The CDR3 loop reads CASSLEGTSGREHPYF. Here the CDR3 DNA reads TGCGCCAGCAGCTTGGAAGGGACTAGCGGGAGGGAGCACCCGTACTTC.

The chain's CDR3 is CSVTGGGSNVLTF. The DNA for the CDR3 is TGCAGCGTTACGGGGGGGGGTTCCAACGTCCTGACTTTC. This chain uses TRBV29-1 with TRBJ2-6; 8 bases map to TRBD2. The CDR3 covers 13 residues. Germline trimming cut 5 bases from V and 8 bases from J; bases unmatched to any gene: 5. CDR1 and CDR2 (germline): SQVTM, ANQGSEA. Supplemented by reference TRBV29-1 and TRBJ2-6, the full variable domain reads SAVISQKPSRDICQRGTSLTIQCQVDSQVTMMFWYRQQPGQSLTLIATANQGSEATYESGFVIDKFPISRPNLTFSTLTVSNMSPEDSSIYLCSVTGGGSNVLTFGAGSRLTVL.

A few counts support this clonotype. This sequence joins TRBV6-1 and TRBJ2-7, with TRBD1 as a possible D gene (6 bases). The CDR3 spans 13 residues. Trimming cost V 6 bases and J 6 bases, with 15 bases left between them. Germline CDR1 is MNHNS and CDR2 is SASEGT. As DNA, the CDR3 is TGTGCCAGCAGCCCAGGGGTTGGGCTCGAGCAGTACTTC. Its protein product is CASSPGVGLEQYF.

There are a few counts of this clonotype. The chain recombines TRBV20-1 with TRBJ2-3, with TRBD2 matching over 10 bases. Per germline, CDR1 DFQATT and CDR2 SNEGSKA (reference sequence). J was trimmed by 2 bases and V by 5 bases; bases with no gene match: 1. This CDR3 is built from 13 residues. Here the CDR3 DNA reads TGCAGTGCTGGGACTAGCGACACAGATACGCAGTATTTT. The encoded protein is CSAGTSDTDTQYF.

This clonotype was seen a handful of times. V usage is TRBV29-1 and J usage is TRBJ2-2; 12 bases are a match to TRBD2. Germline CDR1 and CDR2: SQVTM and ANQGSEA. V trimming: 4 bases; J trimming: 6 bases; junction bases outside the gene matches: 3. The CDR3 has 14 residues. CDR3 sequence: CSVGLAGVAGELFF. CDR3 sequence (DNA): TGCAGCGTTGGACTAGCGGGAGTGGCCGGGGAGCTGTTTTTT.

There are many counts of this clonotype. The CDR3: CASSQGQNYGYTF. CDR3 coding DNA: TGTGCCAGCAGCCAGGGACAGAACTATGGCTACACCTTC. This chain links TRBV3-1 with TRBJ1-2, with 7 positions matching TRBD1. Germline V gene sequence: CDR1 LGHDT, CDR2 YNNKEL (reference sequence). The V gene end was trimmed by 3 bases and the J gene end by 2 bases; junction bases not matched to a gene: 0. The CDR3 covers 13 residues.

The table lists this clonotype with a few counts. The genes are TRBV20-1 and TRBJ2-5; maybe TRBD1 (5 bases). Germline V gene sequence: CDR1 DFQATT, CDR2 SNEGSKA (reference sequence). The V gene lost 7 bases and the J gene lost 2 bases, with 11 bases spanning the gap. This CDR3 is 12 amino acids long. The CDR3 loop is CSGRKGQETQYF. DNA for the CDR3: TGCAGTGGCCGTAAGGGGCAAGAGACCCAGTACTTC.

This clonotype turned up a few times. This sequence joins TRBV29-1 and TRBJ2-7; maybe TRBD1 (6 bases). The CDR3 is 13 residues long. Germline V lookup: CDR1 SQVTM, CDR2 ANQGSEA. Trimming cost V 2 bases and J 1 base, with 9 bases left between them. CDR3 in amino acids: CSVESDSSYEQYF. DNA for the CDR3: TGCAGCGTTGAATCGGACAGTTCCTACGAGCAGTACTTC.

The chain links TRBV9 to TRBJ1-2; D unresolved. The CDR3 extends over 14 amino acids. Germline loops: CDR1 SGDLS, CDR2 YYNGEE. Between the trimmed V and J ends, which lost 0 bases and 6 bases, there was a span of 12 bases. CDR3 sequence: CASSVEEEMDGYTF. CDR3 nucleotides: TGTGCCAGCAGCGTAGAGGAGGAAATGGATGGCTACACCTTC.

The CDR3 sequence: CASLRDKSGDMNTEAFF. The CDR3 bases are TGTGCCAGCCTTAGAGATAAATCCGGGGACATGAACACTGAAGCTTTCTTT. The gene calls are TRBV25-1 and TRBJ1-1, with D perhaps TRBD1 (6 bases). Germline lookup yields CDR1 MGHDK and CDR2 SYGVNS. Trimming shortened V by 8 bases and J by 0 bases, and 22 bases separated the two germline ends. CDR3 length equals 17 residues.

V and J are TRBV5-6 and TRBJ1-5, with D possibly being TRBD1 (5 bases). The CDR3 contains 15 residues. V lost 2 bases to trimming and J lost 5 bases, with 14 bases between them. CDR1 is SGHDT, CDR2 YYEEEE, per germline. CDR3 nucleotides: TGTGCCAGCAGCTTAGGATGGGGCGCGGATCAGCCCCAGCATTTT. The encoded protein is CASSLGWGADQPQHF.

This chain's CDR3 is CASSYGGGREQYF. CDR3 bases: TGTGCCAGCAGTTACGGTGGGGGCCGCGAGCAGTACTTC. The chain links TRBV6-9 to TRBJ2-7, with D possibly matching TRBD1 (6 bases). The CDR3 covers 13 residues. CDR1 is MNHGY and CDR2 is SVAAGI in the germline V gene. V dropped 3 bases and J dropped 6 bases, with 12 bases sitting between them.

This clonotype was seen many times. The chain is built from TRBV28 and TRBJ1-3, with 7 bases matching TRBD1. V shed 6 bases, J shed 0 bases, and the junction held 5 bases outside the gene matches. CDR1 and CDR2 (germline): MDHEN, SYDVKM. The CDR3 has 15 residues. The CDR3 DNA is TGTGCCAGCAGGCCGGGGACAGCCTCTGGAAACACCATATATTTT. Translating it yields CASRPGTASGNTIYF.

This clonotype was counted a single time. A much larger clone lies one base from this, so it may be a read error. The CDR3 end shows no conserved phenylalanine or tryptophan, and so a read error is likely. The rearrangement links TRBV20-1 to TRBJ2-5; 11 bases are shared with TRBD1. The CDR3 totals 15 residues. The germline V gene encodes CDR1 DFQATT and CDR2 SNEGSKA (reference sequence). The V segment lost 3 bases and the J segment 5 bases; nucleotides outside the gene matches: 8. In DNA, the CDR3 is TGCAGTGCTAGCCTGGGACAGGGGGTCTTGGAGACCCAGTACTCC. It encodes CSASLGQGVLETQYS.

The chain joins TRBV11-2 to TRBJ2-1; possibly TRBD1 for D (5 bases). Germline assignment: CDR1 SGHAT and CDR2 FQNNGV. This CDR3 region has 12 residues. Deletions cut 3 bases from V and 8 bases from J, with 8 bases between. The CDR3 reads CASSLSRDEQFF. Here the CDR3 DNA reads TGTGCCAGCAGCTTGAGCAGGGATGAGCAGTTCTTC.

This clonotype was detected only a few times. V gene TRBV20-1 combines with J gene TRBJ1-1; maybe TRBD1 (5 bases). V dropped 4 bases and J dropped 11 bases, with 23 bases sitting between them. Germline loops: CDR1 DFQATT, CDR2 SNEGSKA (reference sequence). This CDR3 contains 14 residues. DNA of the CDR3: TGCAGTGCTACGAAACCCCTCCGGGGACGGGGGGCTTTCTTT. Translating gives CSATKPLRGRGAFF.

In regard to this clonotype: With a much larger clone just one base away, this may be a read error. The CDR3 end shows no conserved phenylalanine or tryptophan, and so a read error is likely. The chain carries TRBV5-1 and TRBJ2-7; tentative D call: TRBD1 (6 bases). The CDR3 totals 14 residues. Germline lookup yields CDR1 SGHRS and CDR2 YFSETQ. Trimming removed 0 bases at V and 7 bases at J, with 14 bases between. CDR3 protein: CASSLALGAEEQYL. CDR3 sequence (DNA): TGCGCCAGCAGCTTGGCCCTGGGGGCGGAAGAGCAGTACCTC.

This clonotype was counted between two and nine times. The chain has TRBV28 and TRBJ2-2; D may be TRBD1 (7 bases). The ends were cut back, 7 bases at V and 0 bases at J, with 15 bases in the middle. This CDR3 is 16 amino acids long. The germline gives CDR1 MDHEN, CDR2 SYDVKM. The CDR3 here is CASTLGGGSNTGELFF. For the CDR3, the DNA is TGTGCCAGCACCCTTGGAGGGGGCTCGAACACCGGGGAGCTGTTTTTT.

This clonotype was detected ten times or more. This sequence joins TRBV6-1 and TRBJ2-5; TRBD1 aligns across 9 bases. Trimming removed 1 base from V and 4 bases from J; junction bases left unmatched: 4. Germline V gene lookup returns CDR1 MNHNS and CDR2 SASEGT. There are 15 residues in the CDR3. This chain's CDR3 is CASSEGTGERETQYF. CDR3 coding DNA: TGTGCCAGCAGTGAAGGGACAGGGGAGAGAGAGACCCAGTACTTC.

The chain recombines TRBV6-5 with TRBJ2-7, with TRBD2 identical over 7 bases. With 4 bases clipped from V and 0 bases from J, the junction kept 3 bases outside the gene matches. This CDR3 contains 14 residues. Germline V gene sequence: CDR1 MNHEY, CDR2 SVGAGI. The CDR3 loop is CASSWDYTSYEQYF. CDR3 nucleotides: TGTGCCAGCAGTTGGGACTACACCTCCTACGAGCAGTACTTC.

The V and J genes are TRBV10-3 and TRBJ2-3; TRBD2 agrees at 8 bases. Germline CDR1 and CDR2: ENHRY and SYGVKD. J gave up 4 bases and V 0 bases, and 9 bases lay outside the gene matches. The CDR3 runs to 17 residues. The CDR3 DNA reads TGTGCCATCAGTGAGTCGGAGGGAGCGGGGGAGTCAGATACGCAGTATTTT. This encodes CAISESEGAGESDTQYF.

Concerning this clonotype: This clone may be a read error of a much larger clone one base away. The chain combines TRBV7-6 with TRBJ2-2; the match to TRBD2 covers 11 bases. CDR3 length: 16 amino acids. Germline assignment: CDR1 SGHVS and CDR2 FNYEAQ. The CDR3 is CASSFASGRQMGGLFF. For the CDR3, the DNA is TGTGCCAGCAGCTTCGCTAGCGGGAGGCAAATGGGGGGGCTGTTTTTT.

This clonotype was seen a few times. Since a much larger clone is just one base distant, this may be a read error. The chain combines TRBV29-1 with TRBJ2-7; no reliable D call. Trimming cost V 4 bases and J 0 bases, with 7 bases left between them. CDR1 and CDR2 (germline): SQVTM, ANQGSEA. The CDR3 is made up of 12 amino acids. CDR3 DNA sequence: TGCAGCGTTGTGGCCAGCTCCTACGAGCAGTACTTC. This gives the protein CSVVASSYEQYF.

Comments on this clonotype: At one end the junction does not follow the germline gene, possibly because of a read error. In DNA, the CDR3 is TGTGCCAGCAGACCCGACAGACTAGCGGGTAAAGGCGAGCAGCACTTC. Protein product: CASRPDRLAGKGEQHF. The V call is TRBV6-5, the J call TRBJ2-7; 10 nucleotides agree with TRBD2. The length of the CDR3 is 16 residues. In germline, CDR1 is MNHEY, CDR2 SVGAGI.